The rows below give T cell receptor beta chains drawn from one sample of a study of T-cell memory formation after mild COVID-19. TCRdb called the 5' RACE reads again in MiXCR, with one record for every CDR3 protein. The data contain hundreds of thousands of distinct CDR3 sequences, more than 15% of them singletons. Source material: PBMCs or a T cell subset sorted from them (not recorded which). These receptors were obtained from an adult woman who had mild COVID-19 (a few samples of this study predate the infection). Cell type and time point are not known. Each CDR3 is given with its conserved first and last residue.

J,V,CDR3
TRBJ1-6,TRBV5-1,CASSSRQGARNSPLHF
TRBJ2-7,TRBV4-1,CASSQGPGRDSYEQYF
TRBJ1-5,TRBV9,CASSEGLSNQPQHF
TRBJ2-7,TRBV4-1,CASSQDSPVRYEQYF
TRBJ2-3,TRBV11-3,CASSPPPGLAGDTDTQYF
TRBJ2-7,TRBV9,CASSATEKYYEQYF
TRBJ2-3,TRBV6-5,CASSYSSSGTDTQYF
TRBJ1-1,TRBV20-1,CSASRGAGTEAFF
TRBJ2-7,TRBV4-2,CASSQVSSGGPYEQYF
TRBJ1-4,TRBV5-1,CASSLGQGIWSTNEKLFF
TRBJ2-1,TRBV12-3/TRBV12-4,CASSWVAQGIDNEQFF
TRBJ2-7,TRBV4-1,CASSQRPGQPYEQYF
TRBJ1-4,TRBV7-2,CASSLTGHSNEKLFF
TRBJ2-7,TRBV7-2,CAIIQGPYEQYF
TRBJ1-1,TRBV10-3,CAISDKTASEAFF
TRBJ2-7,TRBV30,CAWKPGVGYEQYF
TRBJ1-2,TRBV5-5,CASSSFGSHRTGAYGYTF
TRBJ2-3,TRBV20-1,CSGLAGPGGGTDTQYF
TRBJ1-6,TRBV27,CASSRTYSYNSPLHF
TRBJ2-2,TRBV7-9,CASSPREELFF
TRBJ1-6,TRBV4-2,CASSQEKYGYNSPLHF
TRBJ2-1,TRBV5-1,CASSFSGGAGNEQFF
TRBJ2-7,TRBV6-1,CASSAGGGYEQYF
TRBJ2-3,TRBV24-1,CATSAVGFTDTQYF
TRBJ2-7,TRBV24-1,CATSDPGDRDSYEQYF
TRBJ2-3,TRBV6-1,CATRTSGSVDTQYF
TRBJ2-1,TRBV27,CASTSGLTVYNEQFF
TRBJ1-1,TRBV10-3,CAINTGARNTEAFF